A selection of T cell receptor beta chains follows, all from one sample in a study of a mutant IDH1 vaccine in newly diagnosed glioma. The antigens these receptors bind are not known. Sequenced by immunoSEQ multiplex PCR; TCRdb stores in-frame clones only, minus some. The data contain about 31,000 clones, around four fifths of them singletons. Sequenced material: PBMCs, taken from a glioma patient whose treatment included an IDH1 peptide vaccine. These receptors came from a man aged 30-40 years with glioma. Each CDR3 is given with its conserved first and last residue. A D gene is named only where the DNA matches it firmly. For some rows the clone size is stated as once, few or many, or as a class when expanded; others skip it.

clone_size	cdr3_length	v_call	d_call	j_call	cdr3_aa	cdr3_nt
few	16	TRBV5-1	TRBD1	TRBJ1-6	CASSLATGGVNSPLHF	TGCGCCAGCAGCTTGGCGACAGGGGGCGTTAATTCACCCCTCCACTTT
once	15	TRBV6-1	TRBD1	TRBJ1-6	CASSVGTVYNSPLHF	TGTGCCAGCAGTGTCGGGACAGTTTATAATTCACCCCTCCACTTT
NA	13	TRBV7-9	NA	TRBJ1-4	CASSLGWGEKLFF	TGTGCCAGCAGCTTAGGGTGGGGTGAAAAACTGTTTTTT
NA	12	TRBV30	NA	TRBJ1-2	CAWSITGQGYTF	TGTGCCTGGAGTATTACAGGGCAAGGCTACACCTTC
once	13	TRBV7-9	NA	TRBJ1-2	CASSLGDFYGYTF	TGTGCCAGCAGCCTAGGAGACTTCTATGGCTACACCTTC
NA	15	TRBV28	NA	TRBJ2-7	CASSGGVGASYEQYF	TGTGCCAGCAGTGGTGGTGTAGGGGCCTCATACGAGCAGTACTTC
NA	12	TRBV6-1	NA	TRBJ2-4	CASSETRNIQYF	TGTGCCAGCAGTGAAACGAGGAACATTCAGTACTTC
NA	13	TRBV6-5	NA	TRBJ1-3	CASSTGMGNTIYF	TGTGCCAGCAGTACCGGGATGGGAAACACCATATATTTT
once	14	TRBV30	TRBD2	TRBJ2-3	CAWSVSGGIDTQYF	TGTGCCTGGAGTGTTAGCGGGGGAATTGATACGCAGTATTTT
few	15	TRBV5-6	NA	TRBJ2-2	CASSLGQLNTGELFF	TGTGCCAGCAGCTTGGGTCAGCTTAACACCGGGGAGCTGTTTTTT
NA	14	TRBV7-8	NA	TRBJ1-1	CASSRLEVGTEAFF	TGTGCCAGCAGCCGCCTGGAGGTTGGCACTGAAGCTTTCTTT
medium-sized	15	TRBV7-8	NA	TRBJ2-6	CASSFGVTGANVLTF	TGTGCCAGCAGCTTCGGTGTGACTGGGGCCAACGTCCTGACTTTC
NA	15	TRBV7-9	NA	TRBJ1-2	CASSSQVLQNYGYTF	TGTGCCAGCAGCTCCCAGGTATTACAGAACTATGGCTACACCTTC
NA	14	TRBV27	NA	TRBJ2-7	CASRAGTGTYEQYF	TGTGCCAGCAGAGCCGGGACGGGGACCTACGAGCAGTACTTC
NA	17	TRBV7-8	TRBD1	TRBJ1-6	CASSLSRDRGLVSPLHF	TGTGCCAGCAGCCTGTCCCGGGACAGGGGGTTGGTATCACCCCTCCACTTT
few	13	TRBV29-1	TRBD1	TRBJ1-1	CSVGTGADTEAFF	TGCAGCGTTGGGACAGGAGCGGACACTGAAGCTTTCTTT
once	16	TRBV30	NA	TRBJ2-2	CAWSVGADPNTGELFF	TGTGCCTGGAGTGTAGGTGCAGACCCGAACACCGGGGAGCTGTTTTTT
few	14	TRBV5-4	TRBD2	TRBJ2-7	CASSIGLAVYEQYF	TGTGCCAGCAGCATAGGACTAGCGGTCTACGAGCAGTACTTC
NA	14	TRBV9	NA	TRBJ2-3	CASSATAYTDTQYF	TGTGCCAGCAGCGCGACAGCCTACACAGATACGCAGTATTTT
once	16	TRBV6-1	NA	TRBJ1-2	CASSERGGRNGYGYTF	TGTGCCAGCAGTGAGAGGGGAGGGAGGAATGGCTATGGCTACACCTTC
once	15	TRBV7-2	TRBD1	TRBJ1-6	CASSPPGQGNSPLHF	TGTGCCAGCAGCCCTCCGGGACAGGGGAATTCACCCCTCCACTTT
NA	13	TRBV9	NA	TRBJ1-6	CASSGTGNSPLHF	TGTGCCAGCAGTGGGACCGGTAATTCACCCCTCCACTTT
NA	14	TRBV5-1	TRBD2	TRBJ2-7	CASSLSGGAYEQYF	TGCGCCAGCAGCTTGTCGGGAGGCGCGTACGAGCAGTACTTC
NA	14	TRBV7-2	TRBD1	TRBJ1-1	CASSPEGQGGEAFF	TGTGCCAGCAGCCCCGAGGGACAGGGGGGCGAAGCTTTCTTT